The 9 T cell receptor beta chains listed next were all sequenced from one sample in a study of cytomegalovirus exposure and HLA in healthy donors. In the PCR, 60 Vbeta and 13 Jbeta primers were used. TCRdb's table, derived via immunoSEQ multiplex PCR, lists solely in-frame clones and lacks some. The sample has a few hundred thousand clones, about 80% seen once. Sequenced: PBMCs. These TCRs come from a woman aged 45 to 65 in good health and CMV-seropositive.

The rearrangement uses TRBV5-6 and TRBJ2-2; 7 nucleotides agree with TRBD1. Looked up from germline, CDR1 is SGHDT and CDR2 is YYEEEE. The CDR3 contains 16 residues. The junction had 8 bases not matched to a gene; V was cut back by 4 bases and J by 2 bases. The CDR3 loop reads CASSPNTGVNTGELFF. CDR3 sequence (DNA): TGTGCCAGCAGCCCTAACACAGGGGTTAACACCGGGGAGCTGTTTTTT.

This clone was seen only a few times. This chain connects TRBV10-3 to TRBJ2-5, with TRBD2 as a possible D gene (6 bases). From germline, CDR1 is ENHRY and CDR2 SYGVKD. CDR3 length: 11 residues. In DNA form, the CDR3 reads TGTGTCCCAGCGGGTAGGGAGACCCAGTACTTC. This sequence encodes CVPAGRETQYF.

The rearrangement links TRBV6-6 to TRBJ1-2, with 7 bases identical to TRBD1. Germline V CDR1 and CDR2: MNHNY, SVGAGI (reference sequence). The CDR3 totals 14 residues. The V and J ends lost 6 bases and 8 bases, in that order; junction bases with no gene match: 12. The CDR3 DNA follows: TGTGCCAGCAGCCGGGACAGTGGGCGAGGAGGCTACACCTTC. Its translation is CASSRDSGRGGYTF.

In DNA form, the CDR3 reads TGTGCCAGCAGCCTTAGGACAGGGGACAATGAGCAGTTCTTC. Translated, it gives CASSLRTGDNEQFF. The chain carries TRBV7-8 and TRBJ2-1, with 9 nucleotides matching TRBD1. V gave up 5 bases and J gave up 5 bases; unmatched junction bases: 4. The CDR3 totals 14 residues. Germline CDR1 SGHVS, CDR2 FQNEAQ.

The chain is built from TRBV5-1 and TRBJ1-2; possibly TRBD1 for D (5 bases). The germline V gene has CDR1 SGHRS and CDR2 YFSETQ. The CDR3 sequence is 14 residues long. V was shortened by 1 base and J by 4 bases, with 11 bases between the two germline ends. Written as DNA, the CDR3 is TGCGCCAGCAGCTTGTCAGGGTCCGGCTATGGCTACACCTTC. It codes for CASSLSGSGYGYTF.

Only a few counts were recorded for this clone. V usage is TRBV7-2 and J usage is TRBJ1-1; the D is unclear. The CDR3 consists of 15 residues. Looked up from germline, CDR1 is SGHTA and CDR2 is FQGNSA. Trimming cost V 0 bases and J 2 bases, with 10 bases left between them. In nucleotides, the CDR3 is TGTGCCAGCAGCTTAGCCACAGCTTACAACACTGAAGCTTTCTTT. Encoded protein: CASSLATAYNTEAFF.

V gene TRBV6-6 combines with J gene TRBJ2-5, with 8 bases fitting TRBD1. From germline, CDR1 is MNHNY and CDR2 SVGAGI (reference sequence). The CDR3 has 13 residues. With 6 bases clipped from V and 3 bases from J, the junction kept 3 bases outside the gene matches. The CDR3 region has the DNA TGTGCCAGCAGCACGGACAGGGAAGAGACCCAGTACTTC. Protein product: CASSTDREETQYF.

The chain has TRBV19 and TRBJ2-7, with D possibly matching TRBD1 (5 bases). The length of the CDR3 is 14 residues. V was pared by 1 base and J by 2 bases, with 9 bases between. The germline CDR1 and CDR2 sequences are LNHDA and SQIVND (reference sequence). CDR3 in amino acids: CASSIVPGTYEQYF. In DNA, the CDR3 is TGTGCCAGTAGTATAGTGCCAGGGACCTACGAGCAGTACTTC.

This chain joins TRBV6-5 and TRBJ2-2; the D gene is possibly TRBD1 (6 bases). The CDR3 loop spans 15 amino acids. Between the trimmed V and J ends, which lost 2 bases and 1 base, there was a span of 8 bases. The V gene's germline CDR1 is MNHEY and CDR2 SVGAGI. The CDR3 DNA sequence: TGTGCCAGCAGTTACGAGGGACAGAACACCGGGGAGCTGTTTTTT. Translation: CASSYEGQNTGELFF.